Presented here are 15 T cell receptor beta chains from one specimen sequenced in a study of T cell responses to AZD1222 COVID-19 vaccine. Profiled with immunoSEQ multiplex PCR; TCRdb holds only in-frame clones, not every one. This listing includes around 140,000 clones. Sequencing used peripheral blood. Source of these receptors: an adult in good health.

This chain connects TRBV30 to TRBJ1-4; D possibly corresponds to TRBD1 (5 bases). CDR1 and CDR2 (germline): GTSNPN, SVGIG (reference sequence). V lost 1 base, J lost 7 bases, and 13 bases lay in between. The CDR3 extends over 14 amino acids. CDR3 amino acids: CAWSARGRGEKLFF. The CDR3 DNA sequence: TGTGCCTGGAGTGCCCGGGGTAGGGGTGAAAAACTGTTTTTT. The entire variable domain, with the rest obtained from reference TRBV30 and TRBJ1-4, is as follows: SQTIHQWPATLVQPVGSPLSLECTVEGTSNPNLYWYRQAAGRGLQLLFYSVGIGQISSEVPQNLSASRPQDRQFILSSKKLLLSDSGFYLCAWSARGRGEKLFFGSGTQLSVL.

The V gene is TRBV6-6, the J gene TRBJ1-6, with D possibly matching TRBD1 (6 bases). CDR3 length: 15 residues. Germline V gives CDR1 MNHNY, CDR2 SVGAGI (reference sequence). V dropped 7 bases and J dropped 7 bases, with 17 bases sitting between them. The CDR3 DNA reads as TGTGCCAGCAAAGGAGGAAGCCAGGGGAATTCACCCCTCCACTTT. Protein sequence: CASKGGSQGNSPLHF.

The chain links TRBV4-3 to TRBJ2-3; TRBD2 might be the D (6 bases). The germline V gene has CDR1 LGHNA and CDR2 YSLEER. The CDR3 runs to 16 residues. Trimming removed 4 bases at V and 4 bases at J, with 18 bases between. CDR3 DNA: TGCGCCAGCAGCCTCGAAAACGGGGACTCCTCAGATACGCAGTATTTT. Protein: CASSLENGDSSDTQYF.

The J gene is TRBJ2-7, the V gene TRBV7-9; TRBD1 matches at 9 bases. This CDR3 is 14 amino acids long. The V segment lost 3 bases and the J segment 7 bases; nucleotides outside the gene matches: 7. Germline V CDR1 and CDR2: SEHNR, FQNEAQ (reference sequence). CDR3 bases: TGTGCCAGCAGCTTCGCCGGGACAGGGTATGAGCAGTACTTC. It specifies CASSFAGTGYEQYF.

The chain couples TRBV3-1 (or the pseudogene TRBV3-2) to TRBJ1-2, with no clear D. With 4 bases removed from V and 2 bases from J, the gap between germline ends came to 14 bases. The CDR3 loop spans 15 amino acids. Per germline, CDR1 LGHDT and CDR2 YNNKEL (reference sequence). DNA of the CDR3: TGTGCCAGCAGCCGAGACATGACCTTAAACTATGGCTACACCTTC. Amino acid sequence: CASSRDMTLNYGYTF.

CDR3 region: CASSLVTGFNTEAFF. The CDR3 DNA reads TGCGCCAGCAGCTTGGTTACAGGCTTTAACACTGAAGCTTTCTTT. This chain connects TRBV5-1 to TRBJ1-1, with a tentative D call TRBD1 (5 bases). There are 15 residues in the CDR3. Germline CDR1 is SGHRS and CDR2 is YFSETQ. Trimming removed 0 bases at V and 2 bases at J, with 11 bases between.

The chain combines TRBV30 with TRBJ1-1, with D unclear. V was clipped by 2 bases and J by 2 bases, with 9 bases between them. The CDR3 covers 13 residues. CDR1 and CDR2 from the germline V gene are GTSNPN and SVGIG (reference sequence). The CDR3 sequence: CAWSPVLNTEAFF. The CDR3, as DNA: TGTGCCTGGAGTCCGGTCTTAAACACTGAAGCTTTCTTT.

V gene TRBV6-2 or TRBV6-3 combines with J gene TRBJ2-2; 10 bases are shared with TRBD1. V trimming: 6 bases; J trimming: 5 bases; junction bases outside the gene matches: 3. Germline loops: CDR1 MNHEY, CDR2 SVGEGT. The CDR3 covers 14 residues. The CDR3 nucleotides are TGTGCCAGCAGCGACAGGGGGCGGACCGGGGAGCTGTTTTTT. This encodes CASSDRGRTGELFF.

This CDR3 reads CASSLGSAGGRTNYGYTF. CDR3 DNA sequence: TGTGCCAGCAGCTTGGGGTCGGCAGGGGGGCGGACTAACTATGGCTACACCTTC. V usage is TRBV5-6 and J usage is TRBJ1-2; 7 nucleotides agree with TRBD1. Germline values: CDR1 SGHDT, CDR2 YYEEEE. The V and J ends lost 0 bases and 0 bases, in that order; junction bases with no gene match: 11. The CDR3 runs 18 residues.

In DNA form, the CDR3 reads TGTGCCACCAGTGATGGCGGGCAAGAGACCCAGTACTTC. Its protein product is CATSDGGQETQYF. The rearrangement links TRBV24-1 to TRBJ2-5; maybe TRBD2 (5 bases). CDR1 and CDR2 (germline): KGHDR, SFDVKD. V was pared by 3 bases and J by 2 bases, with 6 bases between. CDR3 length equals 13 residues.

V gene TRBV3-1 (or the pseudogene TRBV3-2) combines with J gene TRBJ1-2, with D perhaps TRBD1 (5 bases). Germline values: CDR1 LGHDT, CDR2 YNNKEL (reference sequence). Trimming removed 3 bases from V and 8 bases from J, with 16 bases in between. This CDR3 comprises 14 residues. The CDR3 region has the DNA TGTGCCAGCAGCCATGGGGCGCAGGTACGGGGCTACACCTTC. It is translated as CASSHGAQVRGYTF.

In nucleotides, the CDR3 is TGTGCCAGCAGTTACGGTCCCTCCATCTACAATGAGCAGTTCTTC. Protein sequence: CASSYGPSIYNEQFF. This chain uses TRBV28 with TRBJ2-1; unclear D gene. The V end was cut by 4 bases, the J end by 3 bases, with 13 bases between. The length of the CDR3 is 15 residues. Germline-derived CDR1 and CDR2 are MDHEN and SYDVKM.

The chain employs TRBV19 and TRBJ2-6; D is undetermined. V was clipped by 7 bases and J by 0 bases, with 22 bases between them. CDR3 size: 19 residues. The germline V gene has CDR1 LNHDA and CDR2 SQIVND (reference sequence). CDR3: CASTPTGSARHSGANVLTF. Written as DNA, the CDR3 is TGTGCCAGTACCCCCACTGGGTCAGCCCGACACTCTGGGGCCAACGTCCTGACTTTC.

The V and J genes are TRBV27 and TRBJ1-5; 7 bases match TRBD1. From germline, CDR1 is MNHEY and CDR2 SMNVEV (reference sequence). The CDR3 totals 14 residues. J lost 4 bases, V lost 1 base, and 1 base had no gene match. For the CDR3, the DNA is TGTGCCAGCAGTTTATTACAGGGGAATCAGCCCCAGCATTTT. This gives the protein CASSLLQGNQPQHF.

The chain is built from TRBV6-5 and TRBJ1-5; the D gene is possibly TRBD1 (5 bases). The length of the CDR3 is 15 residues. Trimming shortened V by 5 bases and J by 4 bases, and 15 bases separated the two germline ends. The germline CDR1 and CDR2 sequences are MNHEY and SVGAGI. The CDR3: CASSPRGVWNQPQHF. In nucleotides, the CDR3 is TGTGCCAGCAGTCCGCGGGGGGTTTGGAATCAGCCCCAGCATTTT.